The rows below give T cell receptor beta chains drawn from one sample of a study of T cells in Graves' hyperthyroidism and ophthalmopathy. TCRdb ran MiXCR on the multiplex PCR reads and lists one entry per CDR3 protein. The sample consists of under 300,000 distinct CDR3 sequences, about 14% of them appearing once. The sequenced sample consisted of blood. The receptor set was obtained from a woman aged 40 to 50 with Graves' hyperthyroidism that later progressed to Graves' ophthalmopathy. CDR3s include the opening cysteine and the closing phenylalanine or tryptophan. The D gene is left open where the match is weak. Expanded clones are given a class, and other clones once, few, many or no size at all.

D gene: -; J gene: TRBJ2-1; V gene: TRBV19; clone size: many; CDR3 DNA: TGTGCCAGTAGTATGGGCGGGCACGTGAGCAATGAGCAGTTCTTC; CDR3 protein: CASSMGGHVSNEQFF
D gene: -; J gene: TRBJ2-4; V gene: TRBV28; clone size: few; CDR3 DNA: TGTGCCAGCAGTCTTCCCTTGGACAGTCCCAAAAACATTCAGTACTTC; CDR3 protein: CASSLPLDSPKNIQYF
D gene: TRBD1; J gene: TRBJ2-7; V gene: TRBV19; clone size: many; CDR3 DNA: TGTGCCAGTGGAAACAGGGGTAACTCCTACGAGCAGTACTTC; CDR3 protein: CASGNRGNSYEQYF
D gene: -; J gene: TRBJ2-2; V gene: TRBV5-5; clone size: -; CDR3 DNA: TGTGCCAGCAGCCCCACCCCGATCGGGGAGCTGTTTTTT; CDR3 protein: CASSPTPIGELFF
D gene: -; J gene: TRBJ2-3; V gene: TRBV27; clone size: many; CDR3 DNA: TGTGCCAGCCTGTCCTTCAGGGACGCGACCAGGTCGGAGTATTTT; CDR3 protein: CASLSFRDATRSEYF
D gene: -; J gene: TRBJ1-2; V gene: TRBV29-1; clone size: -; CDR3 DNA: TGCAGCTGCGGGACACCGGTCGACTATGGCTACACCTTC; CDR3 protein: CSCGTPVDYGYTF
D gene: TRBD1; J gene: TRBJ2-1; V gene: TRBV18; clone size: -; CDR3 DNA: TGTGCCAGCTCAATGGGACAGACCTCCTACAATGAGCAGTTCTTC; CDR3 protein: CASSMGQTSYNEQFF
D gene: -; J gene: TRBJ2-3; V gene: TRBV7-8; clone size: many; CDR3 DNA: TGTGCCAGCAGCTTAGTACTGGGGGCGTTAGATACGCAGTATTTT; CDR3 protein: CASSLVLGALDTQYF
D gene: -; J gene: TRBJ2-1; V gene: TRBV5-5; clone size: many; CDR3 DNA: TGTGCCAGCAGCTTGGGGGGAGTTGAGTCCAATGAGCAGTTCTTC; CDR3 protein: CASSLGGVESNEQFF
D gene: TRBD2; J gene: TRBJ2-3; V gene: TRBV6-6; clone size: -; CDR3 DNA: TGTGCCAGCAGTTCCACTAGCGGGAGCAGCACAGATACGCAGTATTTT; CDR3 protein: CASSSTSGSSTDTQYF
D gene: -; J gene: TRBJ1-5; V gene: TRBV28; clone size: many; CDR3 DNA: TGTGCCAGCAGCTTCCACCGCGGTAGCAATCAGCCCCAGCAATTT; CDR3 protein: CASSFHRGSNQPQQF
D gene: -; J gene: TRBJ2-5; V gene: TRBV13; clone size: many; CDR3 DNA: TGTGCCAGCAGCTCACTGGAGCTGAGAGAGACCCAGTACTTC; CDR3 protein: CASSSLELRETQYF
D gene: TRBD2; J gene: TRBJ2-2; V gene: TRBV7-8; clone size: many; CDR3 DNA: TGTGCCAGCAGCTTAGTAGCGGGAGACACCGGGGAGCTGTTTTTT; CDR3 protein: CASSLVAGDTGELFF
D gene: -; J gene: TRBJ1-2; V gene: TRBV24-1; clone size: many; CDR3 DNA: TGTGCCACCAGTGATCTGACAGAGAACTATGGCTACACCTTC; CDR3 protein: CATSDLTENYGYTF
D gene: TRBD2; J gene: TRBJ2-3; V gene: TRBV25-1; clone size: many; CDR3 DNA: TGTGCCAGCAGTGAATTAGCGGGGTATACGCAGTATTTT; CDR3 protein: CASSELAGYTQYF
D gene: -; J gene: TRBJ1-6; V gene: TRBV20-1; clone size: -; CDR3 DNA: TGCAGTGCTAGAGTCTCAGGGATACGGTCACCCCTCCACTTT; CDR3 protein: CSARVSGIRSPLHF
D gene: -; J gene: TRBJ1-2; V gene: TRBV9; clone size: many; CDR3 DNA: TGTGCCAGCAGCCCCAGTGGAGCCTATGGCTACACCTTC; CDR3 protein: CASSPSGAYGYTF
D gene: -; J gene: TRBJ1-4; V gene: TRBV11-2; clone size: many; CDR3 DNA: TGTGCCAGCAGCTCGAATAGACTCCCGGCCAAAGAAAAACTGTTTTTT; CDR3 protein: CASSSNRLPAKEKLFF
D gene: -; J gene: TRBJ2-7; V gene: TRBV6-1; clone size: many; CDR3 DNA: TGTGCCAGCACAGGGGTAGAGCAGTACTTC; CDR3 protein: CASTGVEQYF
D gene: -; J gene: TRBJ1-5; V gene: TRBV6-1; clone size: few; CDR3 DNA: TGTGCCAGCAGCCAGAGATCCGCTGGAGGCAATCAGCCCCAGCATTTT; CDR3 protein: CASSQRSAGGNQPQHF
D gene: TRBD2; J gene: TRBJ2-1; V gene: TRBV20-1; clone size: many; CDR3 DNA: TGCAGTGCTAGAGATCCAAGCGGGAGCACGTTCTTC; CDR3 protein: CSARDPSGSTFF
D gene: TRBD1; J gene: TRBJ2-2; V gene: TRBV20-1; clone size: -; CDR3 DNA: TGCAGTGCTAGAGTAGGGACAGGGGTCACCGGGGAGCTGTTTTTT; CDR3 protein: CSARVGTGVTGELFF
D gene: TRBD2; J gene: TRBJ2-3; V gene: TRBV3-1; clone size: -; CDR3 DNA: TGTGCCAGCAGCCGAGCGGGAGGGCCATATACGCAGTATTTT; CDR3 protein: CASSRAGGPYTQYF
D gene: TRBD2; J gene: TRBJ2-5; V gene: TRBV6-1; clone size: many; CDR3 DNA: TGTGCCAGCAGTTTAGTAGCGGGAGGATTGCAAGAGACCCAGTACTTC; CDR3 protein: CASSLVAGGLQETQYF
D gene: -; J gene: TRBJ2-1; V gene: TRBV2; clone size: many; CDR3 DNA: TGTGCCAGCAGGGGGATTGAATTCGAGCAGTTCTTC; CDR3 protein: CASRGIEFEQFF
D gene: -; J gene: TRBJ2-7; V gene: TRBV29-1; clone size: many; CDR3 DNA: TGCAGCGTGCCCGGGACAAGCCACTACGAGCAGTACTTC; CDR3 protein: CSVPGTSHYEQYF
D gene: -; J gene: TRBJ1-3; V gene: TRBV6-1; clone size: many; CDR3 DNA: TGTGCCAGCAAAAGGAGCTCTGGAAACACCATATATTTT; CDR3 protein: CASKRSSGNTIYF
D gene: -; J gene: TRBJ1-3; V gene: TRBV12-3/TRBV12-4; clone size: many; CDR3 DNA: TGTGCCAGCAGACAGCGGGGGCTTGCTGGAAACACCATATATTTT; CDR3 protein: CASRQRGLAGNTIYF
D gene: -; J gene: TRBJ2-3; V gene: TRBV2; clone size: many; CDR3 DNA: TGTGCCAGCAAAACGAGTCATACAGATACGCAGTATTTT; CDR3 protein: CASKTSHTDTQYF
D gene: -; J gene: TRBJ1-2; V gene: TRBV28; clone size: -; CDR3 DNA: TGTGCCAGCAGCTTGAGGGATTTTGGCTATGGCTACACCTTC; CDR3 protein: CASSLRDFGYGYTF
D gene: -; J gene: TRBJ2-5; V gene: TRBV5-4; clone size: few; CDR3 DNA: TGTGCCAGCAGCCAAGGACTTTCAAAAGAGACCCAGTACTTC; CDR3 protein: CASSQGLSKETQYF
D gene: -; J gene: TRBJ2-1; V gene: TRBV20-1; clone size: many; CDR3 DNA: TGCAGTGCCGAGCGGTCCGCGGGTGATGAGCAGTTCTTC; CDR3 protein: CSAERSAGDEQFF
D gene: -; J gene: TRBJ1-6; V gene: TRBV4-1; clone size: many; CDR3 DNA: TGCGCCAGCAGCCAAGGGGTATGGGTTCGTTCTTCAGGTTCACCCCTCCACTTT; CDR3 protein: CASSQGVWVRSSGSPLHF
D gene: -; J gene: TRBJ2-3; V gene: TRBV14; clone size: many; CDR3 DNA: TGTGCCAGCAGCCAAGATAAGCTAGTAGGCCCAGATACGCAGTATTTT; CDR3 protein: CASSQDKLVGPDTQYF
D gene: -; J gene: TRBJ1-6; V gene: TRBV25-1; clone size: many; CDR3 DNA: TGTGCCAGCAGTTCACTTAGACAGGTCCCCTATAATTCACCCCTCCACTTT; CDR3 protein: CASSSLRQVPYNSPLHF
D gene: -; J gene: TRBJ1-5; V gene: TRBV6-2/TRBV6-3; clone size: many; CDR3 DNA: TGTGCCAGCAGCCTAGGGACCTACGGACAGCCCCAGCATTTT; CDR3 protein: CASSLGTYGQPQHF
D gene: TRBD1; J gene: TRBJ2-3; V gene: TRBV6-5; clone size: many; CDR3 DNA: TGTGCCAGCAGTTCGGGACAGGACACAGATACGCAGTATTTT; CDR3 protein: CASSSGQDTDTQYF
D gene: TRBD1; J gene: TRBJ2-2; V gene: TRBV7-6; clone size: few; CDR3 DNA: TGTGCCAGCAGCCACAAAATGAAAAGGGACAGGGCGACCACCGGGGAGCTGTTTTTT; CDR3 protein: CASSHKMKRDRATTGELFF
D gene: TRBD2; J gene: TRBJ2-2; V gene: TRBV10-1; clone size: many; CDR3 DNA: TGCGCCAGCAGTGCTAGCGGGACCTCCGGGGAGCTGTTTTTT; CDR3 protein: CASSASGTSGELFF
D gene: TRBD1; J gene: TRBJ1-5; V gene: TRBV2; clone size: -; CDR3 DNA: TGTGCCAGCAGTGGGGGACAGGGGGCCGTTCTAAGCAATCAGCCCCAGCATTTT; CDR3 protein: CASSGGQGAVLSNQPQHF
D gene: -; J gene: TRBJ1-5; V gene: TRBV12-3/TRBV12-4; clone size: many; CDR3 DNA: TGTGCCAGTTTTCAGGATCAGCCCCAGCATTTT; CDR3 protein: CASFQDQPQHF
D gene: TRBD1; J gene: TRBJ2-1; V gene: TRBV6-5; clone size: many; CDR3 DNA: TGTGCCAGCAGTTACTCCTTCGACAGGGCCAATGAGCAGTTCTTC; CDR3 protein: CASSYSFDRANEQFF
D gene: TRBD1; J gene: TRBJ1-4; V gene: TRBV6-6; clone size: many; CDR3 DNA: TGTGCCAGCAGTTACGGGACAGGCGATGAAAAACTGTTTTTT; CDR3 protein: CASSYGTGDEKLFF
D gene: -; J gene: TRBJ2-5; V gene: TRBV27; clone size: many; CDR3 DNA: TGTGCCAGCGCGCGGGCTAGCCGACAAGAGACCCAGTACTTC; CDR3 protein: CASARASRQETQYF
D gene: -; J gene: TRBJ1-5; V gene: TRBV10-3; clone size: many; CDR3 DNA: TGTGCCATCGGTGCAGGGTCCAATCAGCCCCAGCATTTT; CDR3 protein: CAIGAGSNQPQHF
D gene: TRBD2; J gene: TRBJ2-1; V gene: TRBV2; clone size: many; CDR3 DNA: TGTGCCAGCAGTGAGGGGACTAATGCCCTAGATGAGCAGTTCTTC; CDR3 protein: CASSEGTNALDEQFF
D gene: TRBD1; J gene: TRBJ1-1; V gene: TRBV20-1; clone size: many; CDR3 DNA: TGCAGTGCTAGAGCACTCGACAGGGGGAACACTGAAGCTTTCTTT; CDR3 protein: CSARALDRGNTEAFF
D gene: -; J gene: TRBJ2-1; V gene: TRBV5-8; clone size: many; CDR3 DNA: TGTGCCAGCAGCTTGTTGAGGACGAACGAAAATGAGCAGTTCTTC; CDR3 protein: CASSLLRTNENEQFF
D gene: -; J gene: TRBJ1-1; V gene: TRBV27; clone size: many; CDR3 DNA: TGTGCCAGCTCCGGCAGGCTAACGAACACTGAAGCTTTCTTT; CDR3 protein: CASSGRLTNTEAFF
D gene: TRBD2; J gene: TRBJ2-4; V gene: TRBV9; clone size: -; CDR3 DNA: TGTGCCAGCAGCCGACTAGCGGGTGGAGGAAACATTCAGTACTTC; CDR3 protein: CASSRLAGGGNIQYF
D gene: -; J gene: TRBJ2-7; V gene: TRBV7-6; clone size: many; CDR3 DNA: TGTGCCAGCAGCTCTTGGTCCCACGAGCAGTACTTC; CDR3 protein: CASSSWSHEQYF
D gene: TRBD2; J gene: TRBJ2-1; V gene: TRBV19; clone size: few; CDR3 DNA: TGTGCCAGTAGGCGACTAGCGGAAACCTCCTACAATGAGCAGCTCTTC; CDR3 protein: CASRRLAETSYNEQLF
D gene: TRBD1; J gene: TRBJ1-2; V gene: TRBV28; clone size: -; CDR3 DNA: TGTGCCAGCAGTGGGACAGGGAGAGCGCGCGGCTACACCTTC; CDR3 protein: CASSGTGRARGYTF
D gene: -; J gene: TRBJ2-7; V gene: TRBV7-9; clone size: few; CDR3 DNA: TGTGCCAGCAGCCCTCAGGGGGGAGCCTACGAGCAGTACTTC; CDR3 protein: CASSPQGGAYEQYF